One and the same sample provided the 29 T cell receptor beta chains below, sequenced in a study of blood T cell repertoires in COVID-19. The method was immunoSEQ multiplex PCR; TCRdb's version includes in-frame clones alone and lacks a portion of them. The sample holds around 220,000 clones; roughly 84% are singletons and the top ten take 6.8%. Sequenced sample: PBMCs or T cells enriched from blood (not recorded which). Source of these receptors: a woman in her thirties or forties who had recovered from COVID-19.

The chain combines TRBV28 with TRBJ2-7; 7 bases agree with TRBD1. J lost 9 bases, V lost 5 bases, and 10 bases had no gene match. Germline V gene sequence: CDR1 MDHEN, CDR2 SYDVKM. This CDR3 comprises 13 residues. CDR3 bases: TGTGCCAGCAGTACCCCCGGAAGGACAGGGCAGTACGTC. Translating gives CASSTPGRTGQYV.

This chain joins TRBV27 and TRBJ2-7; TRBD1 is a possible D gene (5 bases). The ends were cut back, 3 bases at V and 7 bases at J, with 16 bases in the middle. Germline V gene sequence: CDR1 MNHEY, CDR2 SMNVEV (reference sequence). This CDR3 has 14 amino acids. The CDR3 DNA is TGTGCCAGCAGTTTGCGCTGGAAATCAGGGGAGCAGTACTTC. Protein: CASSLRWKSGEQYF.

CDR3 region: CAISESGGRGNEQFF. The CDR3 nucleotides read TGTGCCATCAGTGAGTCTGGCGGGAGGGGCAATGAGCAGTTCTTC. V gene TRBV10-3 combines with J gene TRBJ2-1; TRBD2 matches 9 bases. Germline CDR1 ENHRY, CDR2 SYGVKD. The CDR3 is 15 residues long. Unmatched junction bases numbered 3, after V lost 0 bases and J lost 6 bases.

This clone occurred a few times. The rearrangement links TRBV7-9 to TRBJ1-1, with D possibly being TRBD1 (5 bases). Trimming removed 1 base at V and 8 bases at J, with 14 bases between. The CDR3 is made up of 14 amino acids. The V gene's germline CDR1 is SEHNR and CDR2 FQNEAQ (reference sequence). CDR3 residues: CASSLGLGGREAFF. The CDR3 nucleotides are TGTGCCAGCAGCTTAGGTCTGGGGGGAAGGGAAGCTTTCTTT.

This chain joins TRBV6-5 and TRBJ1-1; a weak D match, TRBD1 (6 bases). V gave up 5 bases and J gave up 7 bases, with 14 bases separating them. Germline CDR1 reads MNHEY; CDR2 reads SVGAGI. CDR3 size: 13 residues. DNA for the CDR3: TGTGCCAGCAGTCAGATCGGACAGTTTGAAGCTTTCTTT. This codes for CASSQIGQFEAFF.

CDR3: CAISVQREAIPYEQYF. The CDR3, as DNA: TGTGCCATCAGTGTACAGCGGGAGGCTATCCCCTACGAGCAGTACTTC. The rearrangement links TRBV10-3 to TRBJ2-7; 9 nucleotides match TRBD2. Germline V gene sequence: CDR1 ENHRY, CDR2 SYGVKD. The CDR3 runs to 16 residues. V shed 4 bases, J shed 2 bases, and the junction held 9 bases outside the gene matches.

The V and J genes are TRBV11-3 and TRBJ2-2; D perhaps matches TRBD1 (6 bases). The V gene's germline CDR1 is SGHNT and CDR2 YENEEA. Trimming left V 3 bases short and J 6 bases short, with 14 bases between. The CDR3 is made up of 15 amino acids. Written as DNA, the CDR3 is TGTGCCAGCAGCTTGTCAACAGGGTTTGCCGGGGAGCTGTTTTTT. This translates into CASSLSTGFAGELFF.

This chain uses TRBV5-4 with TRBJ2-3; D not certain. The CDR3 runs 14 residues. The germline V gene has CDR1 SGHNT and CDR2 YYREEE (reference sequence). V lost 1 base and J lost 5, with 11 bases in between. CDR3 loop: CASSLPTGEDTQYF. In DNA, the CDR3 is TGTGCCAGCAGCTTGCCAACTGGAGAAGATACGCAGTATTTT.

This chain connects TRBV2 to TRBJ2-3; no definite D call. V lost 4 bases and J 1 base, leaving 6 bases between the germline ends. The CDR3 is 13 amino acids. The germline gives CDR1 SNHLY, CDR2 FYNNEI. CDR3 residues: CASSGERTDTQYF. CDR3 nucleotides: TGTGCCAGCAGTGGCGAACGCACAGATACGCAGTATTTT.

The chain's CDR3 is CASSERIAASYNEQFF. The CDR3 nucleotides read TGTGCCAGCAGTGAGCGGATAGCGGCCTCCTACAATGAGCAGTTCTTC. The chain recombines TRBV2 with TRBJ2-1, with D perhaps TRBD2 (6 bases). Per the germline V gene, CDR1 is SNHLY and CDR2 is FYNNEI. V lost 3 bases and J 0 bases, leaving 12 bases between the germline ends. The CDR3 loop spans 16 amino acids.

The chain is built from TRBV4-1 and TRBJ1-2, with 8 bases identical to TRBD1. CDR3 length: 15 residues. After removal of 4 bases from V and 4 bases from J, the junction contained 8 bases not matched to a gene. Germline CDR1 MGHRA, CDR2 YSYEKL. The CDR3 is CASSPQAGGSYGYTF. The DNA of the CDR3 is TGCGCCAGCAGCCCCCAGGCAGGGGGCAGCTATGGCTACACCTTC.

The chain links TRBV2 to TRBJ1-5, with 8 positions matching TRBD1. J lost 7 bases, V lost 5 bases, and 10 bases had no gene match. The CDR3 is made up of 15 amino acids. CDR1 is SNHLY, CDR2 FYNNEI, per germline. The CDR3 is CASSNLQGAYQPQHF. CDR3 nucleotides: TGTGCCAGCAGTAACCTTCAGGGGGCCTACCAGCCCCAGCATTTT.

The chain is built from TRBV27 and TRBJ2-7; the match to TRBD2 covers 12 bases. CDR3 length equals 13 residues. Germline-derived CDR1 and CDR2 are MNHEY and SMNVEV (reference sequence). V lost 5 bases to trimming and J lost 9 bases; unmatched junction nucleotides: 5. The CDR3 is CASSKTSGGRQYF. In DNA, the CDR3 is TGTGCCAGCAGTAAGACTAGCGGGGGACGGCAGTACTTC.

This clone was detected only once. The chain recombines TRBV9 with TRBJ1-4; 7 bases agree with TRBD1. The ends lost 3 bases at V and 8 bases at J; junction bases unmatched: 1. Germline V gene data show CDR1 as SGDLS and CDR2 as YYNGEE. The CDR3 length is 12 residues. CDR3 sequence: CASSGDSEKLFF. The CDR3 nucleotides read TGTGCCAGCAGCGGGGACAGCGAAAAACTGTTTTTT.

The CDR3 region is CASSPPVGVRFF. The CDR3 DNA reads as TGTGCCAGCAGTCCCCCCGTGGGAGTTCGGTTCTTC. The chain uses TRBV28 and TRBJ2-1; weak D call: TRBD2 (5 bases). The CDR3 is made up of 12 amino acids. Germline V gene lookup returns CDR1 MDHEN and CDR2 SYDVKM. V was cut by 5 bases and J by 15 bases, with 17 bases left in between.

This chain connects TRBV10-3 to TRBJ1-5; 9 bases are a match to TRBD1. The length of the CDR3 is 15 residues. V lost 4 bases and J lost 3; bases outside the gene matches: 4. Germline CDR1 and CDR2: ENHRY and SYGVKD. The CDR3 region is CAISAGQGNNQPQHF. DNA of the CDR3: TGTGCCATCAGTGCGGGACAGGGAAACAATCAGCCCCAGCATTTT.

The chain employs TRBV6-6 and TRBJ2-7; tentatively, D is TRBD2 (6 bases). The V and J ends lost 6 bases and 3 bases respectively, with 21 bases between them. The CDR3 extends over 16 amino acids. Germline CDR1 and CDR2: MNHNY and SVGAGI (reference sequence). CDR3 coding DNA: TGTGCCAGCAGCCCCTGGGCTAGCGCGACACACTACGAGCAGTACTTC. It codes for CASSPWASATHYEQYF.

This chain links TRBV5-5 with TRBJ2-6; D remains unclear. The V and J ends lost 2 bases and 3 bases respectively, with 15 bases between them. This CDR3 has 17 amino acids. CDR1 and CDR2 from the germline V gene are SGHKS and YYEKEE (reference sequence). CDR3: CASSFAHSKSGANVLTF. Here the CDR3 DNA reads TGTGCCAGCAGCTTTGCGCACTCAAAGAGTGGGGCCAACGTCCTGACTTTC.

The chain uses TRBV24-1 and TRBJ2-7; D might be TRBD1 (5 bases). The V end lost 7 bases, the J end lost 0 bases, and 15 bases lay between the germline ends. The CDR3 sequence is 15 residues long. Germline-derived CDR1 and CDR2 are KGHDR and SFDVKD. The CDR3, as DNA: TGTGCCACCAGCAAAGGGGTTGCCAGCTCCTACGAGCAGTACTTC. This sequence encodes CATSKGVASSYEQYF.

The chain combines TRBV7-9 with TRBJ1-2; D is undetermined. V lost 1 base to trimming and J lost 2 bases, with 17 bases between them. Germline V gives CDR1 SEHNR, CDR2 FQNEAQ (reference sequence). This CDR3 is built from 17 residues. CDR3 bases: TGTGCCAGCAGCTTAGGGTCTCCTAGAGGAACCAACTATGGCTACACCTTC. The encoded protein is CASSLGSPRGTNYGYTF.

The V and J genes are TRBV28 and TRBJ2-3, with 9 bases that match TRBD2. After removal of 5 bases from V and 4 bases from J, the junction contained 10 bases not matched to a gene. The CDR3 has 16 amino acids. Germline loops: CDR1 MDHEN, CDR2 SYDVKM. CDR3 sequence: CASSGAAGGGPDTQYF. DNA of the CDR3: TGTGCCAGCAGTGGCGCAGCGGGAGGAGGACCAGATACGCAGTATTTT.

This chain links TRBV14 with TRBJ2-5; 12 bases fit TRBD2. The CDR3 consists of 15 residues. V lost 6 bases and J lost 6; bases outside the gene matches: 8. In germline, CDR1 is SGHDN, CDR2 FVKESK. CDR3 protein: CASSRLAGVSQTQYF. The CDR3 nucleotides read TGTGCCAGCAGTCGACTAGCGGGAGTTTCGCAGACCCAGTACTTC.

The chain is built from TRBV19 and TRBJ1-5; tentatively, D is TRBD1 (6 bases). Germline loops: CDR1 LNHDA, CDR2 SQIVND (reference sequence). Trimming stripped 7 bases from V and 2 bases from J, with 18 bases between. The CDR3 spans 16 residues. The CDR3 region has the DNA TGTGCCAGTAAGAGGGGGGGCAGTAAGGGCAATCAGCCCCAGCATTTT. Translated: CASKRGGSKGNQPQHF.

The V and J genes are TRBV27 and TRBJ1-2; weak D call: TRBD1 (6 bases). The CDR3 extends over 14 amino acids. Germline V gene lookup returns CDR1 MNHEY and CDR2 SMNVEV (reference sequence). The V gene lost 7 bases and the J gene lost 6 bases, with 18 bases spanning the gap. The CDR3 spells CASTRNRDSNGYTF. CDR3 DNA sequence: TGTGCCAGCACCCGAAACAGGGATTCGAATGGCTACACCTTC.

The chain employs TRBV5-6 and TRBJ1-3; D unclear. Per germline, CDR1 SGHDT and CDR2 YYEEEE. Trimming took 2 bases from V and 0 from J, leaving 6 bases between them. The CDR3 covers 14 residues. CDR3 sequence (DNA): TGTGCCAGCAGCTTTGGGCTCTCTGGAAACACCATATATTTT. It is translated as CASSFGLSGNTIYF.

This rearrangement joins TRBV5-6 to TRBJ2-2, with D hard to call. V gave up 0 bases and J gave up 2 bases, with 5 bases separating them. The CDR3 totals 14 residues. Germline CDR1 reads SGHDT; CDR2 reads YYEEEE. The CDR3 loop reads CASSLVLNTGELFF. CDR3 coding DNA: TGTGCCAGCAGCTTGGTACTTAACACCGGGGAGCTGTTTTTT.

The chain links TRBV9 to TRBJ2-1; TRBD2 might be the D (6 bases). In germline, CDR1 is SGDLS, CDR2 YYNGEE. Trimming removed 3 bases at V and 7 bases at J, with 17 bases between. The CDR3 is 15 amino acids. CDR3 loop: CASSAQEGPRNEQFF. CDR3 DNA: TGTGCCAGCAGCGCCCAGGAGGGCCCGAGGAATGAGCAGTTCTTC. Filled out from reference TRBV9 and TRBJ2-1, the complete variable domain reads DSGVTQTPKHLITATGQRVTLRCSPRSGDLSVYWYQQSLDQGLQFLIQYYNGEERAKGNILERFSAQQFPDLHSELNLSSLELGDSALYFCASSAQEGPRNEQFFGPGTRLTVL.

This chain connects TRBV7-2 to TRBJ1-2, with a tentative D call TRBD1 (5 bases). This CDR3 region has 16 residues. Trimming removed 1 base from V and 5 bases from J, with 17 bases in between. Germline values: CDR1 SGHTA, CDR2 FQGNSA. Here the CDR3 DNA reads TGTGCCAGCAGCTTAGAGACCCAACGCGGGGGTTATGGCTACACCTTC. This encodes CASSLETQRGGYGYTF.

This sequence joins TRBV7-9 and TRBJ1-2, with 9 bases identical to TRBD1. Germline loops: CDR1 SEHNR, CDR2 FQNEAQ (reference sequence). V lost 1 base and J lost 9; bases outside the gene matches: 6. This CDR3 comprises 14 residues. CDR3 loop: CASSLVAGQGSYTF. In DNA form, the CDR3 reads TGTGCCAGCAGCTTAGTCGCGGGACAGGGCAGCTACACCTTC.